These 10 T cell receptor beta chains came from one sample sequenced in a study of CD8+ T cells in alopecia areata. Regarding treatment: oral pan-JAK inhibitor, 5-10 mg twice daily. RNA was isolated and reverse transcribed to cDNA, the sequencing template. Sequencing used immunoSEQ multiplex PCR; TCRdb keeps in-frame clones, though not all of them. The top ten hold about 17% of the sample, which has 80,000 to 100,000 clones, around 44% seen once. Sequencing was performed on CD8+ T cells sorted from blood, taken at week 24, from a patient treated with tofacitinib. Receptors originate from a human donor with alopecia areata.

This clone was detected only a few times. This chain links TRBV2 with TRBJ2-7, with 8 bases identical to TRBD2. Per germline, CDR1 SNHLY and CDR2 FYNNEI. V dropped 4 bases and J dropped 4; count of bases not matched to a gene: 3. This CDR3 region has 13 residues. The CDR3 nucleotides read TGTGCCAGCAGTGCTGGACTAGCTTACGAGCAGTACTTC. Amino acid sequence: CASSAGLAYEQYF.

The V and J genes are TRBV30 and TRBJ2-1; D is uncertain. Germline V gene data show CDR1 as GTSNPN and CDR2 as SVGIG (reference sequence). CDR3 length: 14 residues. V gave up 3 bases and J gave up 0 bases, with 9 bases separating them. CDR3: CAWRSESSYNEQFF. The DNA for the CDR3 is TGTGCCTGGAGAAGCGAGAGCTCCTACAATGAGCAGTTCTTC.

V is TRBV7-8 and J is TRBJ2-5; tentative D call: TRBD1 (5 bases). The CDR3 contains 15 residues. CDR1 and CDR2 (germline): SGHVS, FQNEAQ. Trimming removed 1 base at V and 1 base at J, with 10 bases between. The CDR3 reads CASSLVSQGQETQYF. CDR3 nucleotides: TGTGCCAGCAGCTTAGTTTCGCAGGGCCAAGAGACCCAGTACTTC.

This clone was recorded a few times. This chain uses TRBV9 with TRBJ2-2, with 8 bases aligning to TRBD1. This CDR3 comprises 15 residues. Trimming removed 3 bases from V and 8 bases from J; junction bases left unmatched: 9. From germline, CDR1 is SGDLS and CDR2 YYNGEE. The CDR3 sequence is CASSEGQGSWGELFF. The DNA for the CDR3 is TGTGCCAGCAGCGAAGGACAGGGTTCTTGGGGGGAGCTGTTTTTT.

This clone was detected a few times. The rearrangement joins TRBV6-5 to TRBJ2-7; 7 bases map to TRBD2. Germline V CDR1 and CDR2: MNHEY, SVGAGI. The trim removed 7 bases at V and 3 bases at J, leaving 9 bases unmatched. This CDR3 region has 14 residues. CDR3: CASMLRRENYEQYF. CDR3 sequence (DNA): TGTGCCAGCATGTTACGGCGGGAGAACTACGAGCAGTACTTC.

This chain links TRBV7-9 with TRBJ2-7; unclear D gene. This CDR3 region has 12 residues. Germline CDR1 reads SEHNR; CDR2 reads FQNEAQ (reference sequence). V lost 4 bases and J 4 bases, leaving 8 bases between the germline ends. CDR3 DNA: TGTGCCAGCAGCTACTTGGGTTACGAGCAGTACTTC. It yields the protein CASSYLGYEQYF.

The chain is built from TRBV5-6 and TRBJ1-2, with D possibly being TRBD1 (5 bases). The CDR3 loop spans 14 amino acids. Between the trimmed V and J ends, which lost 4 bases and 3 bases, there was a span of 13 bases. CDR1 is SGHDT, CDR2 YYEEEE, per germline. CDR3 protein: CASSPGSGHYGYTF. CDR3 nucleotides: TGTGCCAGCAGCCCCGGGTCAGGGCACTATGGCTACACCTTC.

This clone was detected a few times. V is TRBV2 and J is TRBJ2-5; unclear D gene. The V end lost 11 bases, the J end lost 2 bases, and 12 bases lay between the germline ends. Looked up from germline, CDR1 is SNHLY and CDR2 is FYNNEI. The CDR3 runs 12 residues. This CDR3 is CALRTNQETQYF. The CDR3 DNA reads as TGTGCCCTAAGGACCAATCAAGAGACCCAGTACTTC.

Many counts were recorded for this clone. The chain carries TRBV7-2 and TRBJ2-7, with 7 bases that match TRBD2. CDR1 and CDR2 from the germline V gene are SGHTA and FQGNSA. V lost 4 bases to trimming and J lost 2 bases; unmatched junction nucleotides: 2. The CDR3 loop spans 13 amino acids. The CDR3 loop reads CASSYAGAYEQYF. As DNA, the CDR3 is TGTGCCAGCAGCTATGCGGGAGCCTACGAGCAGTACTTC.

In this sample, this clone turned up once. The chain joins TRBV28 to TRBJ2-1, with TRBD2 matching 11 bases. The CDR3 runs to 17 residues. Germline CDR1 is MDHEN and CDR2 is SYDVKM. Trimming took 6 bases from V and 0 from J; bases not matched to a gene: 7. The CDR3 coding sequence is TGTGCCAGCAGCCCCGGGACTAGCGGTAGCTCCTACAATGAGCAGTTCTTC. Its translation is CASSPGTSGSSYNEQFF. Using reference TRBV28 and TRBJ2-1 for the parts outside the CDR3, the full variable domain is DVKVTQSSRYLVKRTGEKVFLECVQDMDHENMFWYRQDPGLGLRLIYFSYDVKMKEKGDIPEGYSVSREKKERFSLILESASTNQTSMYLCASSPGTSGSSYNEQFFGPGTRLTVL.